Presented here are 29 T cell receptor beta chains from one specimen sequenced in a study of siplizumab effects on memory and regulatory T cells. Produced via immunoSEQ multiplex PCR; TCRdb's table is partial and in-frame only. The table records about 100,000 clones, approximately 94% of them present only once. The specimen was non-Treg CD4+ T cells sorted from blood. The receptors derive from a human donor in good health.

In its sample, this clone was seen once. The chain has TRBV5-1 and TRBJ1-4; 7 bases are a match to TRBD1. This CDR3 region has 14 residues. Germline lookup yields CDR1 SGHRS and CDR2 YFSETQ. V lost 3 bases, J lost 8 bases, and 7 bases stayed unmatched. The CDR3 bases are TGCGCCAGCAGCTCAGGGACAGTTAGGGAAAAACTGTTTTTT. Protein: CASSSGTVREKLFF.

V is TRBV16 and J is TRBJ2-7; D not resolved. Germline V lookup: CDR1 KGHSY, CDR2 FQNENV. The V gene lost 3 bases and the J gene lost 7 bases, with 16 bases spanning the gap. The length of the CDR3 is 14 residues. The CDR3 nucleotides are TGTGCCAGCAGCCAGCACCAGACCCTAGGGGAGCAGTACTTC. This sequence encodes CASSQHQTLGEQYF.

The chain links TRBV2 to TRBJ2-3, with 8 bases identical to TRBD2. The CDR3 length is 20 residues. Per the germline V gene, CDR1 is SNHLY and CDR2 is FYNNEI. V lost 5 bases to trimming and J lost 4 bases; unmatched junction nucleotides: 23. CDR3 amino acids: CASSLGISGIGGVWADTQYF. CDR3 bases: TGTGCCAGCAGTTTAGGGATTAGCGGGATAGGAGGAGTCTGGGCAGATACGCAGTATTTT. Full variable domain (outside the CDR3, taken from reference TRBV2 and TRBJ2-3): EPEVTQTPSHQVTQMGQEVILRCVPISNHLYFYWYRQILGQKVEFLVSFYNNEISEKSEIFDDQFSVERPDGSNFTLKIRSTKLEDSAMYFCASSLGISGIGGVWADTQYFGPGTRLTVL.

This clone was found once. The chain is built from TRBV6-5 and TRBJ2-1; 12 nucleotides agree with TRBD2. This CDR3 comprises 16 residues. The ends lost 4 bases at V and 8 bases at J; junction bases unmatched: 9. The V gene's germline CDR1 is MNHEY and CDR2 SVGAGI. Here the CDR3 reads CASSLTRLAGVYEQFF. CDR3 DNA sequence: TGTGCCAGCAGTTTAACTCGACTAGCGGGAGTTTATGAGCAGTTCTTC.

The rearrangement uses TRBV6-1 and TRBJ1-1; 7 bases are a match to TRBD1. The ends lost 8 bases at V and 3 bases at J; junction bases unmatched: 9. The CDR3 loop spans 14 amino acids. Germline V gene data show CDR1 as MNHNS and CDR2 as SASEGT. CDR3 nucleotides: TGTGCCAGCTATGAGACAGGGCGAGACACTGAAGCTTTCTTT. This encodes CASYETGRDTEAFF.

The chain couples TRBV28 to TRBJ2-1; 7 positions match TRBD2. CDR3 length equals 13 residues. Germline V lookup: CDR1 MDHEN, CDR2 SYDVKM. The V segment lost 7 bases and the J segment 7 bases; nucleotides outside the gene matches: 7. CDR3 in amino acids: CASNPPGGNEQFF. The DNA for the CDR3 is TGTGCCAGCAACCCCCCCGGGGGGAATGAGCAGTTCTTC.

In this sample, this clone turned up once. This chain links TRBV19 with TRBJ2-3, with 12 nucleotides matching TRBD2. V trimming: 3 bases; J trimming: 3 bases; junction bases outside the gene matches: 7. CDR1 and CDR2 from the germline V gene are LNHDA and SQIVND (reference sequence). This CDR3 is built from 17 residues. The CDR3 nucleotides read TGTGCCAGTAGTATCCTCCGAGGACTAGCGGGAACAGATACGCAGTATTTT. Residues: CASSILRGLAGTDTQYF.

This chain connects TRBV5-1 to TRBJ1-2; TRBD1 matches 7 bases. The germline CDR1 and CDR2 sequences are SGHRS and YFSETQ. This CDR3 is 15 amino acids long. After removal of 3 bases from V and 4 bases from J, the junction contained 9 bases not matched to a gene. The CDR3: CASSSTGAGGYGYTF. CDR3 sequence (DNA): TGCGCCAGCAGCTCTACCGGGGCAGGGGGCTATGGCTACACCTTC.

CDR3 nucleotide sequence: TGTGCCAGCAGCTTCCCCGGGAACACCGGGGAGCTGTTTTTT. This codes for CASSFPGNTGELFF. The gene calls are TRBV7-9 and TRBJ2-2; D is unclear. The CDR3 has 14 residues. V was pared by 3 bases and J by 1 base, with 6 bases between. Per germline, CDR1 SEHNR and CDR2 FQNEAQ (reference sequence).

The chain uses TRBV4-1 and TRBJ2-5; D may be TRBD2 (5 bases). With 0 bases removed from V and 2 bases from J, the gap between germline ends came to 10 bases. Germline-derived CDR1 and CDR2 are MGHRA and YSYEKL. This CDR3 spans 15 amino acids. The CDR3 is CASSQDPRGQETQYF. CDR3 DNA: TGCGCCAGCAGCCAAGATCCCCGGGGACAAGAGACCCAGTACTTC.

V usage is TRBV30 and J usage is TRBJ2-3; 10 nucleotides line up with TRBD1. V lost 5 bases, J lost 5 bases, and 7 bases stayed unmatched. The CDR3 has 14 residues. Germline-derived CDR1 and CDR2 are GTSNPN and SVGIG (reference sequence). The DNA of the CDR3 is TGTGCCTGGGGTTCGGGACAGGGGAGAGATACGCAGTATTTT. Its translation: CAWGSGQGRDTQYF. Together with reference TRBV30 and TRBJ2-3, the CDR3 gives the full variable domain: SQTIHQWPATLVQPVGSPLSLECTVEGTSNPNLYWYRQAAGRGLQLLFYSVGIGQISSEVPQNLSASRPQDRQFILSSKKLLLSDSGFYLCAWGSGQGRDTQYFGPGTRLTVL.

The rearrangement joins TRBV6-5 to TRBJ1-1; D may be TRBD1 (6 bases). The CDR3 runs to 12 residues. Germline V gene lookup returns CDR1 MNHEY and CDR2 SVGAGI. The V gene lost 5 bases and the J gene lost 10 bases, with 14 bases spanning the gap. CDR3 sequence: CASSATGSGAFF. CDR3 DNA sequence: TGTGCCAGCAGTGCCACAGGGAGCGGAGCTTTCTTT.

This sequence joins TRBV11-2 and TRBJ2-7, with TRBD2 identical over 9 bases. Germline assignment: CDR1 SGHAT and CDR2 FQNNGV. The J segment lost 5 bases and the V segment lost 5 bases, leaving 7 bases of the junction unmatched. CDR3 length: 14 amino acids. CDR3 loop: CASSIRGLADEQYF. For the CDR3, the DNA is TGTGCCAGCAGCATCAGGGGACTAGCCGACGAGCAGTACTTC.

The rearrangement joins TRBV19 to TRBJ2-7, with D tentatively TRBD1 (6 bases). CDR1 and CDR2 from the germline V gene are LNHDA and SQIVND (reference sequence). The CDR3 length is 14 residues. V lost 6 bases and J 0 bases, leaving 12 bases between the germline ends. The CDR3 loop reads CASRTGQSSYEQYF. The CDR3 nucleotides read TGTGCCAGTAGGACAGGCCAGAGCTCCTACGAGCAGTACTTC.

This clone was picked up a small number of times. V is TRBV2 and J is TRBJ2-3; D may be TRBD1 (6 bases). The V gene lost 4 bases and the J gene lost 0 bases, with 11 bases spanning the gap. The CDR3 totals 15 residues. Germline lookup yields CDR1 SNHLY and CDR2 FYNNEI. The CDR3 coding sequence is TGTGCCAGCAGTGTCCTGGGGGCGAGCACAGATACGCAGTATTTT. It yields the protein CASSVLGASTDTQYF.

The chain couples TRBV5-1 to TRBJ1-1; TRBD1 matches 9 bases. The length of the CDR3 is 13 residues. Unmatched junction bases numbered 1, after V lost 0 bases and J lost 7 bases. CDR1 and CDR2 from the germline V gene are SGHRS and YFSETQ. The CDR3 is CASSLEGQGEAFF. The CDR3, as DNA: TGCGCCAGCAGCTTGGAGGGACAGGGTGAAGCTTTCTTT.

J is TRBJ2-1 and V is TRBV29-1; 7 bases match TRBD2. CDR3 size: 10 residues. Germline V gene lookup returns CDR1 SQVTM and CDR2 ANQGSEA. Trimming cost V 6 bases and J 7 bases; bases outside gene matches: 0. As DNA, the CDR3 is TGCAGCGTGGGGGGGAATGAGCAGTTCTTC. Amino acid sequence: CSVGGNEQFF.

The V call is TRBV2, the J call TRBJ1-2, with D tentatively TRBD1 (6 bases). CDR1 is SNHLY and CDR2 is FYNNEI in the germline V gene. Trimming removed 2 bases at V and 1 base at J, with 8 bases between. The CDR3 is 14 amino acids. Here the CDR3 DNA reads TGTGCCAGCAGTGAAAGGGGGGGTAACTATGGCTACACCTTC. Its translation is CASSERGGNYGYTF.

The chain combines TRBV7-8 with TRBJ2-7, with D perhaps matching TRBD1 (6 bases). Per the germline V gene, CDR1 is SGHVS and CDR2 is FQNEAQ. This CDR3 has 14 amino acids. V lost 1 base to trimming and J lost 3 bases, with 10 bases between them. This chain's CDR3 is CASSLEGTIYEQYF. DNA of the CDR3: TGTGCCAGCAGCTTAGAAGGGACAATCTACGAGCAGTACTTC.

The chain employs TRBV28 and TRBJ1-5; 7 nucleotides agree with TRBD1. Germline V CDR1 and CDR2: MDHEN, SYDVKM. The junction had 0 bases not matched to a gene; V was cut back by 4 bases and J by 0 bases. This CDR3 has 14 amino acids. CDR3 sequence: CASSSGGSNQPQHF. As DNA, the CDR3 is TGTGCCAGCAGTTCAGGGGGTAGCAATCAGCCCCAGCATTTT.

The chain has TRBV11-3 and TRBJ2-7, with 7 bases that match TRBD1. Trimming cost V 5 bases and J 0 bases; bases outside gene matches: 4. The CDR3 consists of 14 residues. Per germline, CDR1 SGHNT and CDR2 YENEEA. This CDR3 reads CASSPGTASYEQYF. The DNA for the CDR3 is TGTGCCAGCAGCCCCGGGACAGCCTCCTACGAGCAGTACTTC.

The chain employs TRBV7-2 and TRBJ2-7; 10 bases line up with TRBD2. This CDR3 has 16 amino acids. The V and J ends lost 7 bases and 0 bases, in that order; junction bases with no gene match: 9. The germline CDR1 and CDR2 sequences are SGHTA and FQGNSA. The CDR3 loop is CASTLVGTSVSYEQYF. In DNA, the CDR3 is TGTGCCAGCACTCTAGTGGGGACTAGCGTCTCCTACGAGCAGTACTTC.

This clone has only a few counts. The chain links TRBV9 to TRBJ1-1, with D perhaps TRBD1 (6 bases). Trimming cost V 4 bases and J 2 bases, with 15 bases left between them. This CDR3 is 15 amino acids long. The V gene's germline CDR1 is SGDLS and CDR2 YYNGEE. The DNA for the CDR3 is TGTGCCAGCAGCCCATGGACAGACCTTAACACTGAAGCTTTCTTT. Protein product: CASSPWTDLNTEAFF. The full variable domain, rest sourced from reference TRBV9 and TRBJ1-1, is DSGVTQTPKHLITATGQRVTLRCSPRSGDLSVYWYQQSLDQGLQFLIQYYNGEERAKGNILERFSAQQFPDLHSELNLSSLELGDSALYFCASSPWTDLNTEAFFGQGTRLTVV.

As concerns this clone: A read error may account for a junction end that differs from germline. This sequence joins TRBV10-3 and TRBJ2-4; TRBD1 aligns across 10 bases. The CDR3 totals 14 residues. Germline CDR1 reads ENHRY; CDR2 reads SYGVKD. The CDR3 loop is CAISELAGTGVIDF. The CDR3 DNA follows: TGTGCCATCAGTGAGTTGGCCGGGACAGGGGTAATCGACTTC.

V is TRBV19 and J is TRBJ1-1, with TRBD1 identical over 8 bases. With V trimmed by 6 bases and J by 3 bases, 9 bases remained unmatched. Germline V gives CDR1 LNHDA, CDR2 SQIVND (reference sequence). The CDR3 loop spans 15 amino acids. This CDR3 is CASSTGQDFDTEAFF. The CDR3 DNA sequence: TGTGCCAGTAGCACGGGACAGGATTTTGACACTGAAGCTTTCTTT.

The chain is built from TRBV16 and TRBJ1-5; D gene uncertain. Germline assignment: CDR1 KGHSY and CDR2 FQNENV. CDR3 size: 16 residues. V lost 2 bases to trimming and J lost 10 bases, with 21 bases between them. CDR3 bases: TGTGCCAGCAGCCAAACATCGACGCCATCGAAAGGACCCCAGCATTTT. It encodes CASSQTSTPSKGPQHF.

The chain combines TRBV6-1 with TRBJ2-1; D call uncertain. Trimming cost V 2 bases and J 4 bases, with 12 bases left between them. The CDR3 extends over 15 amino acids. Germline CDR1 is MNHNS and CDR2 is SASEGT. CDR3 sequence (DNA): TGTGCCAGCAGTGAATCGGTACAGCTATACAATGAGCAGTTCTTC. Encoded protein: CASSESVQLYNEQFF.

In nucleotides, the CDR3 is TGTGCCAGTAGTAATAAAGGCAGGGGCTACAATGAGCAGTTCTTC. Translation gives CASSNKGRGYNEQFF. The rearrangement joins TRBV19 to TRBJ2-1; D is perhaps TRBD1 (6 bases). The V end was cut by 4 bases, the J end by 3 bases, with 13 bases between. The V gene's germline CDR1 is LNHDA and CDR2 SQIVND (reference sequence). This CDR3 is 15 amino acids long. The full variable domain, completed using reference TRBV19 and TRBJ2-1, is DGGITQSPKYLFRKEGQNVTLSCEQNLNHDAMYWYRQDPGQGLRLIYYSQIVNDFQKGDIAEGYSVSREKKESFPLTVTSAQKNPTAFYLCASSNKGRGYNEQFFGPGTRLTVL.

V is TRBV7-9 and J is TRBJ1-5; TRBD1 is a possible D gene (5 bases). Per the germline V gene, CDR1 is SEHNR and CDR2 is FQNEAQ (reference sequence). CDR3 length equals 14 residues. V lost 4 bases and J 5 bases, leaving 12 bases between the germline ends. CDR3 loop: CASSSGGGHQPQHF. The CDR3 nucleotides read TGTGCCAGCAGCTCCGGTGGGGGTCATCAGCCCCAGCATTTT.